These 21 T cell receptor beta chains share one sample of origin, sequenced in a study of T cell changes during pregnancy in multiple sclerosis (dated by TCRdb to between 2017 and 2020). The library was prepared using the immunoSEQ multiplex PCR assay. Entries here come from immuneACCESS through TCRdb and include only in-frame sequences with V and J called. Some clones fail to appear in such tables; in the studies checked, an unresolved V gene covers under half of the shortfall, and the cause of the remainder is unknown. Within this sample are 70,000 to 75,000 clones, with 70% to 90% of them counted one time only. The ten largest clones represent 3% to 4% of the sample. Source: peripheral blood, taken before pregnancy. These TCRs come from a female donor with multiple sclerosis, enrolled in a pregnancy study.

DNA of the CDR3: TGTGCCAGCAGCTTAGGGACTACCTCCTACGAGCAGTACTTC. Amino acid sequence: CASSLGTTSYEQYF. The chain has TRBV11-2 and TRBJ2-7; perhaps TRBD2 as D (6 bases). V lost 1 base and J lost 0, with 7 bases in between. This CDR3 is built from 14 residues. The germline CDR1 and CDR2 sequences are SGHAT and FQNNGV. The whole variable domain, remainder taken from reference TRBV11-2 and TRBJ2-7, is EAGVAQSPRYKIIEKRQSVAFWCNPISGHATLYWYQQILGQGPKLLIQFQNNGVVDDSQLPKDRFSAERLKGVDSTLKIQPAKLEDSAVYLCASSLGTTSYEQYFGPGTRLTVT.

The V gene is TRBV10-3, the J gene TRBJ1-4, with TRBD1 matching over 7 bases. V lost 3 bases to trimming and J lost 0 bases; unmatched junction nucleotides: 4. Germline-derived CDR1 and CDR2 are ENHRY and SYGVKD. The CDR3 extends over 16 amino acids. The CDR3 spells CAISDSTGATNEKLFF. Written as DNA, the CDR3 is TGTGCCATCAGTGACTCTACAGGGGCAACTAATGAAAAACTGTTTTTT.

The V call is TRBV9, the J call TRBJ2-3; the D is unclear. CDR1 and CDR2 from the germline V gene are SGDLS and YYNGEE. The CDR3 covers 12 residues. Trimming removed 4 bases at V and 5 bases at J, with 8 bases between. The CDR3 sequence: CASSRRGDTQYF. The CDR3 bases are TGTGCCAGCAGCCGACGCGGAGATACGCAGTATTTT.

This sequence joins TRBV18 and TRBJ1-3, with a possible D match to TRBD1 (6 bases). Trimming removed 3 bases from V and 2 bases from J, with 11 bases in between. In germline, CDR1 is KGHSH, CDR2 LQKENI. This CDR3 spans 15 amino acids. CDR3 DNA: TGTGCCAGCTCACCTGGCAGGGGAACTGGAAACACCATATATTTT. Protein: CASSPGRGTGNTIYF.

The CDR3 nucleotides read TGTGCCAGCAGCTTAGGCTCTAGCGGGTCAGCCTACGAGCAGTACTTC. Translation: CASSLGSSGSAYEQYF. V gene TRBV7-8 combines with J gene TRBJ2-7; 8 bases agree with TRBD2. The CDR3 extends over 16 amino acids. Germline trimming cut 1 base from V and 2 bases from J; bases unmatched to any gene: 7. CDR1 SGHVS and CDR2 FQNEAQ come from the germline V gene.

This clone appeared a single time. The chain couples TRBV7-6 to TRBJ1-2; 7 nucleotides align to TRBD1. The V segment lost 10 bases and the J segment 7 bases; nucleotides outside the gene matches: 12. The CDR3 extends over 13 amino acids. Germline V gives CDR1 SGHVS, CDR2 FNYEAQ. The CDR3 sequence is CATAPGGFAGYTF. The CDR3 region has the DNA TGTGCCACCGCCCCAGGGGGATTCGCTGGCTACACCTTC.

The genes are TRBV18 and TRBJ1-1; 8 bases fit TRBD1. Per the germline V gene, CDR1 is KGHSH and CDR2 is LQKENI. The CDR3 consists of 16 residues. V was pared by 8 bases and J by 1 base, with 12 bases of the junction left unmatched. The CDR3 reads CASDRGPRVGNTEAFF. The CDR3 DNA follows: TGTGCCAGCGACAGGGGACCGAGGGTGGGGAACACTGAAGCTTTCTTT.

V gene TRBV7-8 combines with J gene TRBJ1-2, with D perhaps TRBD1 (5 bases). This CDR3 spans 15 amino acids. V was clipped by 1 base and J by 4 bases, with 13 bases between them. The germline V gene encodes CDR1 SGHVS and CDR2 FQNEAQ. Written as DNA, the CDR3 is TGTGCCAGCAGCTTAGGTACCAGGGAAGTCTATGGCTACACCTTC. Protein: CASSLGTREVYGYTF.

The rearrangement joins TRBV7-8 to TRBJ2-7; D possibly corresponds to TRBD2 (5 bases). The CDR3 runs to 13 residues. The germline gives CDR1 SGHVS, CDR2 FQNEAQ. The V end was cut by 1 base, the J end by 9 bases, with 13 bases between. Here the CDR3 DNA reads TGTGCCAGCAGCTTAGAGATCGGGGATGGGCAGTACTTC. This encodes CASSLEIGDGQYF.

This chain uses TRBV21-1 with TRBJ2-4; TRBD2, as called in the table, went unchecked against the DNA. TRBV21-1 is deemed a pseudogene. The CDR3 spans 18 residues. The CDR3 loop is CASSKLSSGTVQKNIQYF. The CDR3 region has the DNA TGTGCCAGCAGCAAACTAAGCTCCGGGACTGTTCAGAAAAACATTCAGTACTTC.

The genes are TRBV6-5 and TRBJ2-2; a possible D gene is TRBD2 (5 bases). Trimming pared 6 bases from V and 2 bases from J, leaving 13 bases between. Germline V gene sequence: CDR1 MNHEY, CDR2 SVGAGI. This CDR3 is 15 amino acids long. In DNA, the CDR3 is TGTGCCAGCAGGAGGTTACGGGGAAACACCGGGGAGCTGTTTTTT. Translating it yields CASRRLRGNTGELFF.

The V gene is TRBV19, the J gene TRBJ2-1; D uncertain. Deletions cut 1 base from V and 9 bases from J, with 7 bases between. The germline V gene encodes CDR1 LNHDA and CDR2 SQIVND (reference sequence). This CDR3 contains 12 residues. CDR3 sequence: CASSIGHREQFF. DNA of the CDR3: TGTGCCAGTAGTATAGGACATCGTGAGCAGTTCTTC.

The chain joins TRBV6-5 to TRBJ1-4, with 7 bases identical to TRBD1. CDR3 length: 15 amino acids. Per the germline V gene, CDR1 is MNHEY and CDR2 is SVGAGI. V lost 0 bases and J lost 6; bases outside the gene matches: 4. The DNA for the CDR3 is TGTGCCAGCAGTTACTCGTATACAGGGGATGAAAAACTGTTTTTT. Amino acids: CASSYSYTGDEKLFF.

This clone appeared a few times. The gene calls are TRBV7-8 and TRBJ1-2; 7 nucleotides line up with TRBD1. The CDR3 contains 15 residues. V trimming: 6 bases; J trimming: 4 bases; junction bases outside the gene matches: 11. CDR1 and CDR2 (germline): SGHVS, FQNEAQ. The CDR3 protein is CASSSSTGQLYGYTF. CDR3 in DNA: TGTGCCAGCAGTTCGAGCACGGGACAGCTCTATGGCTACACCTTC.

The CDR3 loop reads CASSQRLAGDGEQFF. CDR3 nucleotide sequence: TGTGCCAGCAGCCAGAGACTAGCGGGAGACGGTGAGCAGTTCTTC. This chain links TRBV7-2 with TRBJ2-1, with TRBD2 matching 12 bases. The trim removed 5 bases at V and 9 bases at J, leaving 8 bases unmatched. CDR1 and CDR2 from the germline V gene are SGHTA and FQGNSA. The CDR3 is 15 residues long.

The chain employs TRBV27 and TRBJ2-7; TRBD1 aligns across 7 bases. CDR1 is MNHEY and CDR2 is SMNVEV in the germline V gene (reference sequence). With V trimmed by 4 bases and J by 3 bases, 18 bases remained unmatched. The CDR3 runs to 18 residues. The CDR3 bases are TGTGCCAGCAGTTCCACCGATGGCGACAGGGCCTCCCTCTACGAGCAGTACTTC. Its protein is CASSSTDGDRASLYEQYF.

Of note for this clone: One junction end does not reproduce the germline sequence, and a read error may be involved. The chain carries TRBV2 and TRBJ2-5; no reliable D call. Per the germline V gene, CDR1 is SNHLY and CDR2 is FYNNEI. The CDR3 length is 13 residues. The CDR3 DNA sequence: TGTGCCTGCAGGTTGTTAACCGACAAGACCCAGTACTTC. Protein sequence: CACRLLTDKTQYF. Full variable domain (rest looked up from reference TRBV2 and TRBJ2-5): EPEVTQTPSHQVTQMGQEVILRCVPISNHLYFYWYRQILGQKVEFLVSFYNNEISEKSEIFDDQFSVERPDGSNFTLKIRSTKLEDSAMYFCACRLLTDKTQYFGPGTRLLVL.

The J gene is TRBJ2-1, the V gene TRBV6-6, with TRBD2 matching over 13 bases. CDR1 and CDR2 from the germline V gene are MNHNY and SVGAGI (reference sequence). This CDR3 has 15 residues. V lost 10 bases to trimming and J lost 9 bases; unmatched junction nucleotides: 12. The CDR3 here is CATSKRTSGGGEQFF. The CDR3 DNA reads TGTGCCACCTCCAAGCGGACTAGCGGGGGCGGTGAGCAGTTCTTC.

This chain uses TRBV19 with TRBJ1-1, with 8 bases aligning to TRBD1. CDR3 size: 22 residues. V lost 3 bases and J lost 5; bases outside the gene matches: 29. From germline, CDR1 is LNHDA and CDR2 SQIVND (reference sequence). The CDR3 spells CASSMNGVLPSRSRGPSTEAFF. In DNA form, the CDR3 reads TGTGCCAGTAGTATGAACGGGGTACTCCCATCTCGATCCAGGGGGCCGAGTACTGAAGCTTTCTTT. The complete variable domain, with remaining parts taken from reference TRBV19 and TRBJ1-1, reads DGGITQSPKYLFRKEGQNVTLSCEQNLNHDAMYWYRQDPGQGLRLIYYSQIVNDFQKGDIAEGYSVSREKKESFPLTVTSAQKNPTAFYLCASSMNGVLPSRSRGPSTEAFFGQGTRLTVV.

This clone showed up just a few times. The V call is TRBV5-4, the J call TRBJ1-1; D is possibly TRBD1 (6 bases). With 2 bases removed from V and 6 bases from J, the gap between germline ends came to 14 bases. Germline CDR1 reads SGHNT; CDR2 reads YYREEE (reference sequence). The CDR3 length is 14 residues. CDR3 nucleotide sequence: TGTGCCAGCAGCTTAACAGGACAGCCCTCTGAAGCTTTCTTT. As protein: CASSLTGQPSEAFF.

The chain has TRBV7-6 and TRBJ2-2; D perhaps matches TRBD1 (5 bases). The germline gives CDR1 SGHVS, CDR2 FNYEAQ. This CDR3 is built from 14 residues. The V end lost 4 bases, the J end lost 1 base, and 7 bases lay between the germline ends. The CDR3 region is CASSSGQNTGELFF. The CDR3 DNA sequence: TGTGCCAGCAGCTCCGGACAGAACACCGGGGAGCTGTTTTTT.